The rows below give T cell receptor beta chains drawn from one sample of a study of yellow fever vaccine responses in identical twins. TCRdb reanalysed the RT-PCR reads using MiXCR and keeps one entry per CDR3 protein. The sample lists tens of thousands of distinct CDR3 sequences, roughly 73% occurring once. Source: T cells from blood (PBMCs), unsorted or a sorted subset (not recorded which), taken before or after yellow fever vaccination (not recorded which). Receptors originate from a woman younger than 30 who received the yellow fever vaccine. Each CDR3 is given with its conserved first and last residue. D genes are given only for firm matches. The size of a clone is reported for some rows only, either as once, few or many, or as a class for expanded clones.

clone_size	v_call	j_call	d_call	cdr3_aa	cdr3_nt
NA	TRBV11-2	TRBJ2-1	TRBD2	CASSLLTSGPYNEQFF	TGTGCCAGCAGCTTGCTGACTAGCGGGCCCTACAATGAGCAGTTCTTC
NA	TRBV20-1	TRBJ2-1	TRBD2	CSARVGSGRKGEQFF	TGCAGTGCTAGAGTGGGTAGCGGGAGAAAAGGGGAGCAGTTCTTC
NA	TRBV4-3	TRBJ1-4	NA	CASSRTATNEKLFF	TGCGCCAGCAGCCGGACAGCAACTAATGAAAAACTGTTTTTT
NA	TRBV28	TRBJ1-5	TRBD1	CASSRTGWPPQHF	TGTGCCAGCAGCCGGACAGGGTGGCCGCCCCAGCATTTT
NA	TRBV27	TRBJ2-1	NA	CASSPGLGSYNEQFF	TGTGCCAGCAGTCCAGGGTTGGGATCCTACAATGAGCAGTTCTTC
NA	TRBV5-1	TRBJ2-5	NA	CASSLGAGNQETQYF	TGCGCCAGCAGCTTGGGAGCAGGGAACCAAGAGACCCAGTACTTC
NA	TRBV15	TRBJ1-5	NA	CATSRDPREDQPQHF	TGTGCCACCAGCAGAGATCCCAGGGAAGATCAGCCCCAGCATTTT
few	TRBV20-1	TRBJ2-2	NA	CSAKVGRDSGELFF	TGCAGTGCTAAGGTTGGAAGGGACTCCGGGGAGCTGTTTTTT
NA	TRBV29-1	TRBJ2-6	NA	CSVEVTGANVLTF	TGCAGCGTTGAAGTTACTGGGGCCAACGTCCTGACTTTC
NA	TRBV11-2	TRBJ1-1	NA	CASSKLLTNTEAFF	TGTGCCAGCAGCAAACTACTGACTAACACTGAAGCTTTCTTT
once	TRBV11-1	TRBJ2-7	NA	CASSLGHYEQYF	TGTGCCAGCAGCTTAGGACATTACGAGCAGTACTTC
NA	TRBV7-9	TRBJ2-5	NA	CASSLAEETQYF	TGTGCCAGCAGCTTAGCGGAAGAGACCCAGTACTTC
NA	TRBV2	TRBJ2-5	TRBD2	CASSGRTSGEETQYF	TGTGCCAGCAGTGGCCGGACTAGCGGGGAAGAGACCCAGTACTTC
NA	TRBV6-2/TRBV6-3	TRBJ2-7	TRBD2	CASSYSGGGEQYF	TGTGCCAGCAGTTACTCGGGGGGGGGCGAGCAGTACTTC
once	TRBV20-1	TRBJ2-7	NA	CSARDLMGSSYEQYF	TGCAGTGCTAGGGACTTGATGGGGAGCTCCTACGAGCAGTACTTC
once	TRBV23-1	TRBJ2-1	TRBD2	CASSTSGANEQFF	TGCGCCAGCAGTACTAGCGGGGCCAATGAGCAGTTCTTC
few	TRBV7-6	TRBJ2-3	TRBD1	CASSLSRDRYSDTQYF	TGTGCCAGCAGCTTAAGCCGGGACAGGTATTCAGATACGCAGTATTTT
NA	TRBV2	TRBJ2-2	NA	CASSEGPMTGELFF	TGTGCCAGCAGTGAAGGCCCGATGACCGGGGAGCTGTTTTTT
once	TRBV3-1	TRBJ2-1	NA	CASSLSEVGEQFF	TGTGCCAGCAGTTTAAGCGAGGTTGGTGAGCAGTTCTTC
NA	TRBV5-1	TRBJ2-3	NA	CASSLEKDYTDTQYF	TGCGCCAGCAGCTTGGAGAAGGATTACACAGATACGCAGTATTTT
NA	TRBV18	TRBJ2-3	NA	CASSPSLVGTDTQYF	TGTGCCAGCTCACCATCACTAGTGGGCACAGATACGCAGTATTTT
NA	TRBV6-4	TRBJ2-3	NA	CASSLKGGGADTQYF	TGTGCCAGCAGCCTTAAAGGGGGGGGCGCAGATACGCAGTATTTT
NA	TRBV12-3/TRBV12-4	TRBJ2-5	NA	CASSFLTGQETQYF	TGTGCCAGCAGTTTCCTGACAGGTCAAGAGACCCAGTACTTC
NA	TRBV7-9	TRBJ2-3	TRBD1	CASSPDRGPSDTQYF	TGTGCCAGCAGCCCCGACAGGGGGCCTTCAGATACGCAGTATTTT
few	TRBV28	TRBJ2-5	TRBD1	CASSQQGSWQETQYF	TGTGCCAGCAGTCAACAGGGGTCCTGGCAAGAGACCCAGTACTTC
NA	TRBV5-5	TRBJ2-1	NA	CASSLTLFSYNEQFF	TGTGCCAGCAGCCTTACGTTATTTAGTTACAATGAGCAGTTCTTC
NA	TRBV19	TRBJ1-2	NA	CASSIKGGYGYTF	TGTGCCAGTAGTATCAAGGGCGGCTATGGCTACACCTTC
NA	TRBV5-1	TRBJ2-3	NA	CASSPGPSRSPDTQYF	TGCGCCAGCAGCCCAGGGCCGAGTAGGTCACCAGATACGCAGTATTTT
NA	TRBV12-3/TRBV12-4	TRBJ2-3	NA	CASTRLTSTDTQYF	TGTGCCAGCACGCGTTTAACTAGCACAGATACGCAGTATTTT
few	TRBV9	TRBJ2-5	NA	CASSVRWGNQETQYF	TGTGCCAGCAGCGTACGGTGGGGGAACCAAGAGACCCAGTACTTC
NA	TRBV28	TRBJ2-5	NA	CASSLGSTVVETQYF	TGTGCCAGCAGTTTAGGATCGACAGTGGTGGAGACCCAGTACTTC
few	TRBV2	TRBJ1-1	NA	CASGQIMNTEAFF	TGTGCCAGCGGGCAGATCATGAACACTGAAGCTTTCTTT
few	TRBV14	TRBJ2-5	NA	CASSQSGTPATGTQYF	TGTGCCAGCAGCCAATCCGGGACACCTGCGACCGGGACCCAGTACTTC
NA	TRBV21-1	TRBJ1-6	NA	CASTPTSSYNSPLHF	TGTGCCAGCACCCCGACGAGCTCCTATAATTCACCCCTCCACTTT
NA	TRBV11-2	TRBJ2-7	NA	CASSSPRWSDEQYF	TGTGCCAGCAGCTCCCCAAGATGGTCGGACGAGCAGTACTTC
few	TRBV11-2	TRBJ2-3	TRBD2	CASSLGIPGTNTDTQYF	TGTGCCAGCAGCTTAGGAATCCCCGGGACTAACACAGATACGCAGTATTTT
NA	TRBV5-1	TRBJ2-5	NA	CASSFVGGGETQYF	TGCGCCAGCAGCTTTGTCGGGGGCGGCGAGACCCAGTACTTC
NA	TRBV20-1	TRBJ2-3	TRBD1	CSVNFGQGFTDTQYF	TGCAGTGTAAACTTCGGACAGGGGTTCACAGATACGCAGTATTTT
NA	TRBV4-1	TRBJ2-1	NA	CASSLGDKQFF	TGCGCCAGCAGCCTGGGGGACAAGCAGTTCTTC
NA	TRBV11-1	TRBJ2-1	TRBD2	CASSSSGGSYNEQFF	TGTGCCAGCAGCTCTAGCGGGGGCTCTTACAATGAGCAGTTCTTC
few	TRBV7-6	TRBJ2-4	NA	CASSSNGARGKNIQYF	TGTGCCAGCAGCTCTAACGGGGCAAGGGGCAAAAACATTCAGTACTTC
NA	TRBV29-1	TRBJ2-7	NA	CSVEQPPHDEQYF	TGCAGCGTCGAACAACCCCCCCACGACGAGCAGTACTTC
few	TRBV4-1	TRBJ2-2	TRBD2	CASSQDRPGGTGELFF	TGCGCCAGCAGCCAAGATAGACCGGGGGGTACCGGGGAGCTGTTTTTT
NA	TRBV28	TRBJ2-5	NA	CASSFLGGYQETQYF	TGTGCCAGCAGTTTCTTGGGGGGATACCAAGAGACCCAGTACTTC
once	TRBV12-3/TRBV12-4	TRBJ1-3	NA	CASSLIWIISGNTIYF	TGTGCCAGCAGTTTAATCTGGATCATCTCTGGAAACACCATATATTTT
NA	TRBV28	TRBJ2-7	NA	CASRGAYEQYF	TGTGCCAGCAGAGGGGCCTACGAGCAGTACTTC
NA	TRBV10-3	TRBJ1-5	TRBD1	CAISISGTDSNQPQHF	TGTGCCATCAGCATATCCGGGACAGATAGCAATCAGCCCCAGCATTTT
few	TRBV11-3	TRBJ2-4	NA	CASSSPTSGRAKNIQYF	TGTGCCAGCAGCTCACCCACCTCAGGGAGAGCCAAAAACATTCAGTACTTC